A selection of T cell receptor beta chains follows, all from one sample in a study of blood T cell repertoires in COVID-19. Produced via immunoSEQ multiplex PCR; TCRdb's table is partial and in-frame only. In the table there are around 100,000 clones, roughly 82% of which are singletons. The sample taken for sequencing was peripheral blood. The source is a human donor in a cohort sampled during active COVID-19. CDR3s include the opening cysteine and the closing phenylalanine or tryptophan. The D gene is left open where the match is weak. A row's size may be missing; if present it is once, few, many or a size class.

clone_size	v_call	d_call	j_call	cdr3_aa	cdr3_nt
.	TRBV2	TRBD1	TRBJ1-2	CASTPTGFGYTF	TGTGCCAGCACCCCGACAGGGTTTGGCTACACCTTC
.	TRBV9	.	TRBJ1-2	CASSVGGAFYGYTF	TGTGCCAGCAGCGTAGGCGGAGCTTTCTATGGCTACACCTTC
.	TRBV11-2	TRBD1	TRBJ2-7	CASSKDRDVGLEQYF	TGTGCCAGCAGCAAGGACAGGGACGTAGGTTTGGAGCAGTACTTC
.	TRBV7-9	TRBD2	TRBJ2-5	CASSLGPAGGLETQYF	TGTGCCAGCAGCTTAGGCCCGGCGGGGGGGCTTGAGACCCAGTACTTC
.	TRBV7-2	.	TRBJ1-5	CASSASGQFNQPQHF	TGTGCCAGCAGCGCCAGCGGACAGTTCAATCAGCCCCAGCATTTT
.	TRBV19	.	TRBJ1-5	CASSILGEGKDQPQHF	TGTGCCAGTAGTATTTTGGGGGAGGGAAAGGATCAGCCCCAGCATTTT
.	TRBV6-1	TRBD2	TRBJ2-5	CASSVAGGAGETQYF	TGTGCCAGCAGTGTAGCCGGGGGGGCGGGAGAGACCCAGTACTTC
.	TRBV4-3	TRBD1	TRBJ1-6	CASSQDVGTGGNSPLHF	TGCGCCAGCAGCCAAGATGTCGGGACAGGGGGGAATTCACCCCTCCACTTT
.	TRBV9	TRBD1	TRBJ1-2	CASSVGQGPNYGYTF	TGTGCCAGCAGCGTAGGACAGGGTCCTAACTATGGCTACACCTTC
.	TRBV11-2	.	TRBJ1-3	CASSPKEGPGNTIYF	TGTGCCAGCAGCCCAAAGGAGGGACCTGGAAACACCATATATTTT
.	TRBV5-5	.	TRBJ1-1	CASSFAGSENTEAFF	TGTGCCAGCAGTTTTGCCGGGTCTGAGAACACTGAAGCTTTCTTT
.	TRBV7-8	TRBD1	TRBJ2-3	CASSHRTGTGKTDTQYF	TGTGCCAGCAGCCATCGAACCGGGACAGGGAAAACAGATACGCAGTATTTT
.	TRBV18	TRBD1	TRBJ1-2	CASSPPEGQGEVGGYTF	TGTGCCAGCTCACCACCGGAGGGACAGGGTGAAGTGGGTGGCTACACCTTC
few	TRBV7-9	.	TRBJ1-2	CASSFHQASVDYGYTF	TGTGCCAGCAGCTTTCACCAGGCCTCGGTGGACTATGGCTACACCTTC
.	TRBV6-6	.	TRBJ1-2	CASSPRTPTANYGYTF	TGTGCCAGCAGTCCCCGGACCCCGACAGCTAACTATGGCTACACCTTC
.	TRBV15	.	TRBJ2-5	CATSRDLRRGRETQYF	TGTGCCACCAGCAGAGATCTGAGGCGGGGTCGAGAGACCCAGTACTTC
once	TRBV4-1	TRBD1	TRBJ1-3	CASSQGDSPGNTIYF	TGCGCCAGCAGCCAAGGGGACAGCCCTGGAAACACCATATATTTT
.	TRBV6-1	.	TRBJ2-3	CASSEAGVGDTQYF	TGTGCCAGCAGTGAAGCGGGAGTGGGAGATACGCAGTATTTT
.	TRBV11-2	.	TRBJ1-2	CASSLDILRGGYTF	TGTGCCAGCAGCTTAGATATATTACGGGGAGGCTACACCTTC
.	TRBV2	.	TRBJ2-2	CASSDKGSTGELFF	TGTGCCAGCAGTGATAAGGGGTCCACCGGGGAGCTGTTTTTT
.	TRBV29-1	.	TRBJ2-7	CSVGLAAYEQYF	TGCAGCGTTGGATTGGCGGCCTACGAGCAGTACTTC
.	TRBV10-1	TRBD1	TRBJ1-2	CASSPGGSYGYTF	TGCGCCAGCAGCCCAGGGGGCAGCTATGGCTACACCTTC
.	TRBV5-5	.	TRBJ1-5	CASSLTGPQPQHF	TGTGCCAGCAGCTTGACAGGGCCCCAGCCCCAGCATTTT
.	TRBV10-3	TRBD2	TRBJ2-5	CAISEKRRLASETQYF	TGTGCCATCAGTGAGAAAAGGAGACTAGCGTCGGAGACCCAGTACTTC
.	TRBV7-2	.	TRBJ1-2	CASSLMFGGSSYGYTF	TGTGCCAGCAGCTTAATGTTTGGAGGGTCCTCCTATGGCTACACCTTC
few	TRBV12-5	.	TRBJ2-5	CASGLLGTPAQETQYF	TGTGCTAGTGGTTTGTTAGGGACACCTGCTCAAGAGACCCAGTACTTC
.	TRBV18	.	TRBJ1-5	CASSPNLPSNQPQHF	TGTGCCAGCTCACCGAACTTGCCGAGCAATCAGCCCCAGCATTTT
.	TRBV5-8	.	TRBJ2-7	CASSLRSSLTYEQYF	TGTGCCAGCAGCTTGAGGTCTAGCCTCACCTACGAGCAGTACTTC
.	TRBV10-3	TRBD1	TRBJ1-1	CAISDPGGVSEAFF	TGTGCCATCAGTGATCCAGGGGGTGTCTCTGAAGCTTTCTTT
.	TRBV7-9	TRBD1	TRBJ1-1	CASSLSGAGGGTEAFF	TGTGCCAGCAGCTTATCAGGGGCAGGGGGAGGTACTGAAGCTTTCTTT
.	TRBV18	.	TRBJ1-6	CASSLTGSGNSPLHF	TGTGCCAGCTCACTAACAGGGAGCGGAAATTCACCCCTCCACTTT
.	TRBV6-2/TRBV6-3	.	TRBJ2-1	CASSYWPESAYNEQFF	TGTGCCAGCAGTTACTGGCCGGAAAGCGCCTACAATGAGCAGTTCTTC
.	TRBV7-8	.	TRBJ2-2	CASSSNPDRGGSGELFF	TGTGCCAGCAGCTCCAACCCCGACAGGGGAGGGTCCGGGGAGCTGTTTTTT
once	TRBV4-3	.	TRBJ1-4	CASSQIANEKLFF	TGCGCCAGCAGCCAAATAGCAAATGAAAAACTGTTTTTT
.	TRBV28	TRBD1	TRBJ1-5	CASSLPGGEQPQHF	TGTGCCAGCAGTTTACCAGGGGGCGAACAGCCCCAGCATTTT